The clone carrying this T cell receptor (beta chain) came up many times. Roughly three months, about 14 weeks, into antiretroviral therapy, follow-up blood was collected. The repertoire came from unfractionated whole blood and reflected all unsorted peripheral T cells. The record originates from a study of HIV-infected patients and healthy controls. Across the study: A modest, significant CD4 rise occurred in most of the 16 patients after three months of therapy.

The V gene's germline CDR1 is SNHLY and CDR2 FYNNEI. This CDR3 has 16 amino acids. V trimming: 2 bases; J trimming: 0 bases; junction bases outside the gene matches: 4. cDNA was made from 500 ng RNA using alpha and beta constant primers. Using multiplexing indices, alpha and beta chain libraries were generated apart by chain-specific third strand synthesis. A single record per CDR3 protein comes from TCRdb applying MiXCR to the 5' RACE reads. Of some 20,000 distinct CDR3 sequences listed, about 8.5% are singletons. The TCR originated in an adult with HIV infection. The specimen comprised blood, sampled during antiretroviral therapy. The J gene is TRBJ1-2, the V gene TRBV2, with 9 bases aligning to TRBD1. The CDR3 sequence: CASSEIRQGANYGYTF. In DNA form, the CDR3 reads TGTGCCAGCAGTGAAATCCGACAGGGGGCTAACTATGGCTACACCTTC.